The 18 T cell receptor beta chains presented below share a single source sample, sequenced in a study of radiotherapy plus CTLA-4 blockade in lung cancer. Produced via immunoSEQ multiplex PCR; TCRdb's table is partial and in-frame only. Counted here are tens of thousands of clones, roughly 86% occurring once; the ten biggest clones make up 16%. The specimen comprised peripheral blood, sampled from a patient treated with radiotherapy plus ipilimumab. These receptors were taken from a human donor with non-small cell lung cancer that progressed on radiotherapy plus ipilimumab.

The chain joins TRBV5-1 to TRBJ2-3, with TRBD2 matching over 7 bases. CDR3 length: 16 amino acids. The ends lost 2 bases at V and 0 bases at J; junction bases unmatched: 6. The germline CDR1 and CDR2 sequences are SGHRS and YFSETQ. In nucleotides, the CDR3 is TGCGCCAGCAGCTTCAGACTAGCCCCTAGCACAGATACGCAGTATTTT. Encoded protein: CASSFRLAPSTDTQYF.

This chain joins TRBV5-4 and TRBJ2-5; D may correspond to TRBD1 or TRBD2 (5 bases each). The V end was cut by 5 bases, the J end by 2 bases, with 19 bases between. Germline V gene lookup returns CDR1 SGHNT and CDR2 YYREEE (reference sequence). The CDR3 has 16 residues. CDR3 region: CASSQLGGEGQETQYF. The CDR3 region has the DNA TGTGCCAGCAGTCAATTGGGTGGTGAGGGGCAAGAGACCCAGTACTTC. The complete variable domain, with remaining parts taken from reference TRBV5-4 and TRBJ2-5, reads ETGVTQSPTHLIKTRGQQVTLRCSSQSGHNTVSWYQQALGQGPQFIFQYYREEENGRGNFPPRFSGLQFPNYSSELNVNALELDDSALYLCASSQLGGEGQETQYFGPGTRLLVL.

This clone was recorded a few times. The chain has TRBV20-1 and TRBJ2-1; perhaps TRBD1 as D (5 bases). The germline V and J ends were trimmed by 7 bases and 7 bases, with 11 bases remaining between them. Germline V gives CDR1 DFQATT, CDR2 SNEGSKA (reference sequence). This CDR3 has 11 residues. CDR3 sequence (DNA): TGCAGTGTCCAGGGAACGAATGAGCAGTTCTTC. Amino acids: CSVQGTNEQFF.

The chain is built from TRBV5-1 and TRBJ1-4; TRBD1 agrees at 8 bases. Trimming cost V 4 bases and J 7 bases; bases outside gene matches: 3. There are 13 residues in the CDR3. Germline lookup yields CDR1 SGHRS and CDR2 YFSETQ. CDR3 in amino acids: CASSPGTGEKLFF. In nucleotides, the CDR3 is TGCGCCAGCAGCCCCGGGACAGGTGAAAAACTGTTTTTT. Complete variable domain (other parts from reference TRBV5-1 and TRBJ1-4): KAGVTQTPRYLIKTRGQQVTLSCSPISGHRSVSWYQQTPGQGLQFLFEYFSETQRNKGNFPGRFSGRQFSNSRSEMNVSTLELGDSALYLCASSPGTGEKLFFGSGTQLSVL.

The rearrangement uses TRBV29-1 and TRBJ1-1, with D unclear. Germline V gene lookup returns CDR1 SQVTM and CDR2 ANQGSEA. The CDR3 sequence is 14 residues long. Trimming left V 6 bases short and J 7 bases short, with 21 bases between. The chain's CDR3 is CSVLMAVAGNEAFF. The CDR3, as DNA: TGCAGCGTGCTGATGGCAGTTGCTGGGAATGAAGCTTTCTTT.

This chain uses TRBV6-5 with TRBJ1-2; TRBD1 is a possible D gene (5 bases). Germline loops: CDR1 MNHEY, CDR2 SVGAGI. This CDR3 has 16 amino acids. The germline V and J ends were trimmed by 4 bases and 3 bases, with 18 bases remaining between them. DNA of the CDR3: TGTGCCAGCAGTTCCCCGCGAAGGGGCGGCTACTATGGCTACACCTTC. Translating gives CASSSPRRGGYYGYTF.

CDR3 in DNA: TGCAGCGCCCTCCGGGACAGGAGTCAAAAACTGTTTTTT. Protein product: CSALRDRSQKLFF. V usage is TRBV29-1 and J usage is TRBJ1-4, with TRBD1 matching 8 bases. The CDR3 totals 13 residues. Trimming took 7 bases from V and 9 from J; bases not matched to a gene: 10. CDR1 SQVTM and CDR2 ANQGSEA come from the germline V gene.

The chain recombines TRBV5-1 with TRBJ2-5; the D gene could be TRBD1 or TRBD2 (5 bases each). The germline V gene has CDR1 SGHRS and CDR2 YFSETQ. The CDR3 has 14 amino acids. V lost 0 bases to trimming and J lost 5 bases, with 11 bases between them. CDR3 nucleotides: TGCGCCAGCAGCTTGGGCAGGGAGAGGGAGACCCAGTACTTC. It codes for CASSLGRERETQYF.

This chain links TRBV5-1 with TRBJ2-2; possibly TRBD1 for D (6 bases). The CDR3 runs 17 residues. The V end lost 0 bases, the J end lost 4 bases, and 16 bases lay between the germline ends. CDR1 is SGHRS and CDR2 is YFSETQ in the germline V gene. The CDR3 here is CASSLEAGAGRTGELFF. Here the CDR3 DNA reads TGCGCCAGCAGCTTGGAGGCAGGGGCGGGTCGCACCGGGGAGCTGTTTTTT. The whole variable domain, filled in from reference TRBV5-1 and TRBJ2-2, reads KAGVTQTPRYLIKTRGQQVTLSCSPISGHRSVSWYQQTPGQGLQFLFEYFSETQRNKGNFPGRFSGRQFSNSRSEMNVSTLELGDSALYLCASSLEAGAGRTGELFFGEGSRLTVL.

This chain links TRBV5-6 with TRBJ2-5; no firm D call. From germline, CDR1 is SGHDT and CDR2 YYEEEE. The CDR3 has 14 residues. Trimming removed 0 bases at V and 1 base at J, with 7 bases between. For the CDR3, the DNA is TGTGCCAGCAGCTTGGCGAGTATCCAAGAGACCCAGTACTTC. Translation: CASSLASIQETQYF.

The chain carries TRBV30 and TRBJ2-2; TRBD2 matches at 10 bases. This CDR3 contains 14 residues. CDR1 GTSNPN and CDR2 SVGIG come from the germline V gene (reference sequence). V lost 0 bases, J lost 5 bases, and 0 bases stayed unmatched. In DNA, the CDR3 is TGTGCCTGGAGTGTAGCGGGGGGGACCGGGGAGCTGTTTTTT. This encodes CAWSVAGGTGELFF.

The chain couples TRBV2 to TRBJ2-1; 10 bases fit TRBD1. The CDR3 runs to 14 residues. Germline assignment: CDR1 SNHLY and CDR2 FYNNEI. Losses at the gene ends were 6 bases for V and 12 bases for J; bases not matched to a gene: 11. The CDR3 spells CASSPGQGPEGQFF. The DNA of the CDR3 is TGTGCCAGCAGCCCGGGACAGGGGCCGGAGGGGCAGTTCTTC.

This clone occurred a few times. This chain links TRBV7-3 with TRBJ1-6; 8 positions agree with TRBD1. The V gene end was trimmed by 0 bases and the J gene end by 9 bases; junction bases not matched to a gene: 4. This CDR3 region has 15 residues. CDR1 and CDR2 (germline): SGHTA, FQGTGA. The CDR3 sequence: CASSLTPDRASPLHF. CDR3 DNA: TGTGCCAGCAGCTTAACACCGGACAGGGCTTCACCCCTCCACTTT.

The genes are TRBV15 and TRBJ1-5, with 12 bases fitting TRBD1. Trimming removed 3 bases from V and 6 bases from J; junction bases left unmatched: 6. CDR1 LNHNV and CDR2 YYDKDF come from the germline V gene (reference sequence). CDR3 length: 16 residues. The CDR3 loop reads CATSRTGTGGGQPQHF. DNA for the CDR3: TGTGCCACCAGCAGGACCGGGACAGGGGGCGGTCAGCCCCAGCATTTT.

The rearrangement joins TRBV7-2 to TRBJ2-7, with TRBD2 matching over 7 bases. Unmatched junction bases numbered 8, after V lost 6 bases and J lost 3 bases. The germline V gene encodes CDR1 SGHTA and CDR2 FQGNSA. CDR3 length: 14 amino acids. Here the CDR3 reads CASSLTWGGYEQYF. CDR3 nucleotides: TGTGCCAGCAGTTTGACGTGGGGGGGCTACGAGCAGTACTTC.

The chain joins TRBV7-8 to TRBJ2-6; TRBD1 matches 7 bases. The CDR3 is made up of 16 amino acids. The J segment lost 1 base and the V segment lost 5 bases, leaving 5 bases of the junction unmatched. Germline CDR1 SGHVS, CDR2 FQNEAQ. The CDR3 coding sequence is TGTGCCAGCAGCGTAGACAGGGAATCTGGGGCCAACGTCCTGACTTTC. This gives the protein CASSVDRESGANVLTF.

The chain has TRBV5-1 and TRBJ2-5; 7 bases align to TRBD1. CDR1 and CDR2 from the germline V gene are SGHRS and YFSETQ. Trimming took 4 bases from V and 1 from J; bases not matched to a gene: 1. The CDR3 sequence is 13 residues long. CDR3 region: CASSRTGQETQYF. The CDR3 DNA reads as TGCGCCAGCAGCAGGACAGGCCAAGAGACCCAGTACTTC.

The CDR3 loop is CASSLSAGAPGDTQYF. CDR3 sequence (DNA): TGTGCCAGCAGCTTATCGGCGGGGGCCCCCGGAGATACGCAGTATTTT. V is TRBV7-2 and J is TRBJ2-3; weak D call: TRBD2 (7 bases). The germline V and J ends were trimmed by 2 bases and 5 bases, with 17 bases remaining between them. The length of the CDR3 is 16 residues. Germline loops: CDR1 SGHTA, CDR2 FQGNSA. The full variable domain, rest sourced from reference TRBV7-2 and TRBJ2-3, is GAGVSQSPSNKVTEKGKDVELRCDPISGHTALYWYRQSLGQGLEFLIYFQGNSAPDKSGLPSDRFSAERTGGSVSTLTIQRTQQEDSAVYLCASSLSAGAPGDTQYFGPGTRLTVL.